The next 20 T cell receptor beta chains were all read from a single sample in a study of CD8+ T cells in alopecia areata. Sample treatment: oral pan-JAK inhibitor, 5-10 mg twice daily. Extraction of RNA preceded its reverse transcription into cDNA, which served as the sequencing template. Sequencing was performed with immunoSEQ multiplex PCR; in TCRdb, only in-frame clones are kept and a portion is missing. The sample shows about 42,000 clones, roughly 92% of them seen only once. Material: CD8+ T cells sorted from blood, obtained at week 24, from a patient treated with tofacitinib. All receptors derive from a human donor with alopecia areata.

The chain is built from TRBV6-1 and TRBJ2-1; 11 bases fit TRBD2. The CDR3 totals 15 residues. Trimming cost V 8 bases and J 7 bases; bases outside gene matches: 10. CDR1 MNHNS and CDR2 SASEGT come from the germline V gene. Here the CDR3 DNA reads TGTGCCAGCGAGGGTCTTAGCGGGGGGGTTAATGAGCAGTTCTTC. As protein: CASEGLSGGVNEQFF.

V usage is TRBV29-1 and J usage is TRBJ2-1; possibly TRBD2 for D (6 bases). Germline V lookup: CDR1 SQVTM, CDR2 ANQGSEA. V was shortened by 4 bases and J by 12 bases, with 34 bases between the two germline ends. CDR3 length: 18 residues. CDR3 coding DNA: TGCAGCGTTGGGGGGGAGTCATTTTCATCTCCTCCCGTCCGGGGGCAGTTCTTC. Protein sequence: CSVGGESFSSPPVRGQFF.

The chain couples TRBV29-1 to TRBJ1-3; the D is unclear. Germline CDR1 reads SQVTM; CDR2 reads ANQGSEA. V dropped 0 bases and J dropped 4 bases, with 13 bases sitting between them. The CDR3 totals 15 residues. The CDR3 protein is CSVEEADRLGNTIYF. The CDR3 DNA reads TGCAGCGTTGAAGAGGCGGATCGTTTGGGAAACACCATATATTTT.

The sample holds a few counts of this clone. The chain employs TRBV6-5 and TRBJ2-7, with a possible D match to TRBD2 (6 bases). The germline CDR1 and CDR2 sequences are MNHEY and SVGAGI. The V gene lost 0 bases and the J gene lost 3 bases, with 9 bases spanning the gap. This CDR3 has 14 residues. The CDR3 nucleotides read TGTGCCAGCAGTTACTCGGCCGGGGGCTACGAGCAGTACTTC. This encodes CASSYSAGGYEQYF.

This chain joins TRBV4-3 and TRBJ2-1; 7 nucleotides match TRBD2. This CDR3 has 18 amino acids. The V and J ends lost 3 bases and 0 bases, in that order; junction bases with no gene match: 11. Germline CDR1 LGHNA, CDR2 YSLEER. The CDR3 reads CASSQDPLRGGSYNEQFF. For the CDR3, the DNA is TGCGCCAGCAGCCAGGACCCCTTGCGCGGGGGCTCCTACAATGAGCAGTTCTTC.

The chain couples TRBV7-9 to TRBJ2-2; D not resolved. V was pared by 6 bases and J by 4 bases, with 15 bases between. The germline V gene has CDR1 SEHNR and CDR2 FQNEAQ (reference sequence). This CDR3 is built from 15 residues. Here the CDR3 DNA reads TGTGCCAGCAGTTCTCCTCGGGCGTCCACCGGGGAGCTGTTTTTT. The encoded protein is CASSSPRASTGELFF.

The chain uses TRBV4-3 and TRBJ2-5; D is unclear. V was shortened by 2 bases and J by 1 base, with 14 bases between the two germline ends. Germline assignment: CDR1 LGHNA and CDR2 YSLEER. CDR3 length equals 16 residues. CDR3 sequence reads: CASSQKYGGLQETQYF. The DNA for the CDR3 is TGCGCCAGCAGCCAAAAGTACGGCGGCCTCCAAGAGACCCAGTACTTC.

The chain recombines TRBV5-4 with TRBJ2-7; 7 bases agree with TRBD1. CDR1 SGHNT and CDR2 YYREEE come from the germline V gene (reference sequence). The CDR3 is 14 residues long. V was clipped by 4 bases and J by 2 bases; unmatched bases: 6. CDR3 nucleotide sequence: TGTGCCAGCAGCCCCGACAGGGTAGCCTACGAGCAGTACTTC. Its protein product is CASSPDRVAYEQYF.

The V and J genes are TRBV19 and TRBJ2-1; 8 nucleotides align to TRBD2. V shed 0 bases and J 4 bases; nucleotides not matched to a gene: 8. Germline V gene lookup returns CDR1 LNHDA and CDR2 SQIVND (reference sequence). The CDR3 extends over 17 amino acids. The CDR3 loop is CASSIDTMGLEYNEQFF. CDR3 bases: TGTGCCAGTAGTATAGATACAATGGGACTAGAATACAATGAGCAGTTCTTC.

V and J are TRBV5-6 and TRBJ1-1; D is perhaps TRBD1 (5 bases). The germline V and J ends were trimmed by 2 bases and 1 base, with 12 bases remaining between them. The CDR3 consists of 15 residues. Germline CDR1 reads SGHDT; CDR2 reads YYEEEE. CDR3 sequence (DNA): TGTGCCAGCAGCTTAGAAGGTGGGGGGAACACTGAAGCTTTCTTT. Translating it yields CASSLEGGGNTEAFF.

V gene TRBV28 combines with J gene TRBJ1-1, with 8 bases matching TRBD1. The trim removed 6 bases at V and 1 base at J, leaving 4 bases unmatched. Germline assignment: CDR1 MDHEN and CDR2 SYDVKM. There are 14 residues in the CDR3. The CDR3 protein is CASSPGQENTEAFF. CDR3 bases: TGTGCCAGCAGCCCGGGACAGGAGAACACTGAAGCTTTCTTT. Drawing the rest from reference TRBV28 and TRBJ1-1, the complete variable domain is DVKVTQSSRYLVKRTGEKVFLECVQDMDHENMFWYRQDPGLGLRLIYFSYDVKMKEKGDIPEGYSVSREKKERFSLILESASTNQTSMYLCASSPGQENTEAFFGQGTRLTVV.

This chain links TRBV9 with TRBJ2-1, with 11 bases fitting TRBD2. V trimming: 6 bases; J trimming: 5 bases; junction bases outside the gene matches: 4. The CDR3 consists of 14 residues. Germline lookup yields CDR1 SGDLS and CDR2 YYNGEE. The CDR3 here is CASNGLAGDNEQFF. CDR3 coding DNA: TGTGCCAGCAACGGACTAGCGGGCGACAATGAGCAGTTCTTC.

This chain links TRBV19 with TRBJ1-1; D remains unclear. Trimming pared 3 bases from V and 4 bases from J, leaving 9 bases between. Looked up from germline, CDR1 is LNHDA and CDR2 is SQIVND (reference sequence). The CDR3 consists of 13 residues. The CDR3 nucleotides are TGTGCCAGTAGTATTTTCCTCGGCACTGAAGCTTTCTTT. It translates to CASSIFLGTEAFF.

This chain joins TRBV5-5 and TRBJ1-1; perhaps TRBD1 as D (5 bases). The CDR3 has 17 residues. V lost 1 base, J lost 0 bases, and 16 bases lay in between. Per the germline V gene, CDR1 is SGHKS and CDR2 is YYEKEE (reference sequence). CDR3 bases: TGTGCCAGCAGCTTGATCGGGTTTGGGGCCATGAACACTGAAGCTTTCTTT. It specifies CASSLIGFGAMNTEAFF.

CDR3 region: CATTGRVPYEQYF. CDR3 in DNA: TGTGCCACTACCGGCAGGGTCCCCTACGAGCAGTACTTC. This chain links TRBV11-2 with TRBJ2-7, with D perhaps TRBD1 (5 bases). This CDR3 region has 13 residues. Trimming removed 10 bases at V and 2 bases at J, with 15 bases between. Germline V CDR1 and CDR2: SGHAT, FQNNGV. Based on the CDR3 plus reference TRBV11-2 and TRBJ2-7, the full variable domain is EAGVAQSPRYKIIEKRQSVAFWCNPISGHATLYWYQQILGQGPKLLIQFQNNGVVDDSQLPKDRFSAERLKGVDSTLKIQPAKLEDSAVYLCATTGRVPYEQYFGPGTRLTVT.

The chain uses TRBV4-2 and TRBJ2-7, with 9 nucleotides matching TRBD2. CDR3 length: 16 amino acids. V trimming: 0 bases; J trimming: 6 bases; junction bases outside the gene matches: 9. The V gene's germline CDR1 is LGHNA and CDR2 YNFKEQ. The CDR3 sequence: CASSQDLGGGASEQYF. CDR3 nucleotides: TGTGCCAGCAGCCAAGATCTTGGCGGGGGGGCATCCGAGCAGTACTTC.

The chain has TRBV6-4 and TRBJ2-7; TRBD1 matches 11 bases. Losses at the gene ends were 6 bases for V and 4 bases for J; bases not matched to a gene: 5. Looked up from germline, CDR1 is MRHNA and CDR2 is SNTAGT. This CDR3 comprises 14 residues. The CDR3 here is CASSEGDRGYEQYF. The CDR3 DNA reads as TGTGCCAGCAGCGAAGGGGACAGGGGGTACGAGCAGTACTTC.

This chain uses TRBV7-9 with TRBJ1-6, with 7 bases that match TRBD1. Germline assignment: CDR1 SEHNR and CDR2 FQNEAQ (reference sequence). The CDR3 extends over 17 amino acids. Trimming at V came to 4 bases and at J to 5 bases, leaving 11 bases not matched to a gene. CDR3 residues: CASSSGQDSLDNSPLHF. CDR3 in DNA: TGTGCCAGCAGCTCTGGACAGGATAGCTTGGATAATTCACCCCTCCACTTT.

Note on this clone: The junction and the germline gene differ at one end; a read error may be behind it. The V call is TRBV7-9, the J call TRBJ2-2; a weak D match, TRBD2 (5 bases). The germline CDR1 and CDR2 sequences are SEHNR and FQNEAQ (reference sequence). This CDR3 spans 13 amino acids. This chain's CDR3 is CASSPLTDGEPFF. CDR3 in DNA: TGTGCCAGCAGCCCTCTGACTGACGGGGAGCCGTTTTTT. The variable domain in full, with the rest retrieved from reference TRBV7-9 and TRBJ2-2, is DTGVSQNPRHKITKRGQNVTFRCDPISEHNRLYWYRQTLGQGPEFLTYFQNEAQLEKSRLLSDRFSAERPKGSFSTLEIQRTEQGDSAMYLCASSPLTDGEPFFGEGSRLTVL.

The V call is TRBV28, the J call TRBJ2-7, with 10 bases aligning to TRBD1. Looked up from germline, CDR1 is MDHEN and CDR2 is SYDVKM. CDR3 length: 18 residues. The trim removed 2 bases at V and 3 bases at J, leaving 13 bases unmatched. The CDR3 coding sequence is TGTGCCAGCAGTTTAATTTGGACGACAGGGGGCCAGATCTACGAGCAGTACTTC. It codes for CASSLIWTTGGQIYEQYF.